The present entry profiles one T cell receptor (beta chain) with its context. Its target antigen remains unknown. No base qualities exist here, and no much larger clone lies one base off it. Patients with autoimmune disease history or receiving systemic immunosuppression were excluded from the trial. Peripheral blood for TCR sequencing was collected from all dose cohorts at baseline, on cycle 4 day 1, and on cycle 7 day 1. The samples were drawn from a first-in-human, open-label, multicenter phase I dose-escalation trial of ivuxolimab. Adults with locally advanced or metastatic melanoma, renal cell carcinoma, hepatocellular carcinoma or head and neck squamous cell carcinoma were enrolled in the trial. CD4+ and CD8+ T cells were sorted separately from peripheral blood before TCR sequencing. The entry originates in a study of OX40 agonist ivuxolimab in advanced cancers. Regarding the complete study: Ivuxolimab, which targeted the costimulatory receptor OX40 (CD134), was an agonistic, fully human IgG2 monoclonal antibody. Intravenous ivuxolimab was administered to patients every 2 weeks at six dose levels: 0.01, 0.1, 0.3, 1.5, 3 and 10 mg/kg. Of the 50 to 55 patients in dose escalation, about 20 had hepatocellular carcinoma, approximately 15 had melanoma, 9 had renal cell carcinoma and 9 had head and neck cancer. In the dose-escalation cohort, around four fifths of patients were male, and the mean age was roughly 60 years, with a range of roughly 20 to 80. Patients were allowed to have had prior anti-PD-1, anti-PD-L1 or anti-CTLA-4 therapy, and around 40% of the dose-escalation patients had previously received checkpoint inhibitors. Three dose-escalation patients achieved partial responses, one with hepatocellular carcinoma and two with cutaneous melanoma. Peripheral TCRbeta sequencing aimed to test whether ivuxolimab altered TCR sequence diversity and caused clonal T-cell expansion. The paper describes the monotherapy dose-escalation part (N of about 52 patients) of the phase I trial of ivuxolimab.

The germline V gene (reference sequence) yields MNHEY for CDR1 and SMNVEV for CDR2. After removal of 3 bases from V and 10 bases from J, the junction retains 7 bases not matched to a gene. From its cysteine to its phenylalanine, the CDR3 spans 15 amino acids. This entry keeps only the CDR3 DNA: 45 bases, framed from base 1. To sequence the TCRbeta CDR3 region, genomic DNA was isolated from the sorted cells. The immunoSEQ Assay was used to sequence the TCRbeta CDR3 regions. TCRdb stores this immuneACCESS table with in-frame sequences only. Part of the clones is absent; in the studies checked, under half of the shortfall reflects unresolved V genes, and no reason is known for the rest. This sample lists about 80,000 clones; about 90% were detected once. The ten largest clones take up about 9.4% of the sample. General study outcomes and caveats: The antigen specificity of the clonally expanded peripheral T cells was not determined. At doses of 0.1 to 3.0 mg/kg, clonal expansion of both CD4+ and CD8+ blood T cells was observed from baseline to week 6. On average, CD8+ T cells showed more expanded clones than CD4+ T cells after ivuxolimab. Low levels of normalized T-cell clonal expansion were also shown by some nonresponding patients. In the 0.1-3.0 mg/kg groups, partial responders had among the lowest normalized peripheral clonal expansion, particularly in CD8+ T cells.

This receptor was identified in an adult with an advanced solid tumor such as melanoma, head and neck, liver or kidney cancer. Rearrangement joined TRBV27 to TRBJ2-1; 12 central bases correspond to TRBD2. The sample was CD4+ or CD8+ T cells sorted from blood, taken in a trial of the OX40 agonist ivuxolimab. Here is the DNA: TGTGCCAGCAGTTTTGGGCTAGCGGGGGGGCGAGAGCAGTTCTTC. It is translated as CASSFGLAGGREQFF.